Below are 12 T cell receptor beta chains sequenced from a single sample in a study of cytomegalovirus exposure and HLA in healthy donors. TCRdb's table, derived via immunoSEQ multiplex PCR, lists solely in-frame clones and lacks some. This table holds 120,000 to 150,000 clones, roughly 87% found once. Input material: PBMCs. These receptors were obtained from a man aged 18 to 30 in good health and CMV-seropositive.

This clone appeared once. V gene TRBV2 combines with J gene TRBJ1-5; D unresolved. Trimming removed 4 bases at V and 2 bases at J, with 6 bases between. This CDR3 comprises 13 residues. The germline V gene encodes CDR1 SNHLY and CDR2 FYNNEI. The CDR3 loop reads CASSGEGNQPQHF. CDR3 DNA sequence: TGTGCCAGCAGTGGGGAGGGCAATCAGCCCCAGCATTTT.

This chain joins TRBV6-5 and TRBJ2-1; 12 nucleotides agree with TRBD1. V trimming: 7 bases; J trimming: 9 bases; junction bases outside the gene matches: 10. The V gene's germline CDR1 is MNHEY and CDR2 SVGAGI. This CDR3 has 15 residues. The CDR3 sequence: CASNPRPGQGAEQFF. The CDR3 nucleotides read TGTGCCAGCAACCCTCGACCGGGACAGGGGGCTGAGCAGTTCTTC.

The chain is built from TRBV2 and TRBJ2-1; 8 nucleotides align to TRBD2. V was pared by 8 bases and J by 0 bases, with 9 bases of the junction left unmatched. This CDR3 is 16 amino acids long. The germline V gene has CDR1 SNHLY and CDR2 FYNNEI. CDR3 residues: CASRGGQASSYNEQFF. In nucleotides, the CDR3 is TGTGCCAGCCGGGGGGGGCAGGCAAGCTCCTACAATGAGCAGTTCTTC.

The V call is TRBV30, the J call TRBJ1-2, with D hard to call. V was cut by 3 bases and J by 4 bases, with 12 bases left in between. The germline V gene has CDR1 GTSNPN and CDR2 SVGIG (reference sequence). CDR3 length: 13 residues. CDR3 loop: CAWRRSLVYGYTF. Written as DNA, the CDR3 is TGTGCCTGGAGACGAAGCCTCGTCTATGGCTACACCTTC.

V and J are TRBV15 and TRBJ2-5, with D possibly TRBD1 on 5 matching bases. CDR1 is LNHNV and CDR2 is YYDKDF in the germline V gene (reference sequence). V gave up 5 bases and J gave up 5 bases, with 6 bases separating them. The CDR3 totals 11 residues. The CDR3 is CATSSGETQYF. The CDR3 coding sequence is TGTGCCACCAGCTCAGGGGAGACCCAGTACTTC.

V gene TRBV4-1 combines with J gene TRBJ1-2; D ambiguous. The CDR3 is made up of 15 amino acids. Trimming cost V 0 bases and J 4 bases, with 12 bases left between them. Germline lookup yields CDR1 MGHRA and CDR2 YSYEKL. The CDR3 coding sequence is TGCGCCAGCAGCCAAGACACATCTCCCTCCTATGGCTACACCTTC. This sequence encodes CASSQDTSPSYGYTF.

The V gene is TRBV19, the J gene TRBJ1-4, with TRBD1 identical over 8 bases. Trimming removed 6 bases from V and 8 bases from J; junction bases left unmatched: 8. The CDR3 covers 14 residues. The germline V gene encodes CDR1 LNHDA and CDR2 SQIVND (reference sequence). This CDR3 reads CASRRQGPPEKLFF. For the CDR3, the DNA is TGTGCCAGTAGACGACAGGGGCCCCCGGAAAAACTGTTTTTT.

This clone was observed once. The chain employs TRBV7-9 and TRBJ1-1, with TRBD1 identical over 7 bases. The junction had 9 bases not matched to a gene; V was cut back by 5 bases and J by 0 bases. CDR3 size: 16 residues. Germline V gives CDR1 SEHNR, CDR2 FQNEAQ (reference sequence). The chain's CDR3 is CASSQSGTVVNTEAFF. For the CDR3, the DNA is TGTGCCAGCAGCCAGTCCGGGACAGTAGTGAACACTGAAGCTTTCTTT.

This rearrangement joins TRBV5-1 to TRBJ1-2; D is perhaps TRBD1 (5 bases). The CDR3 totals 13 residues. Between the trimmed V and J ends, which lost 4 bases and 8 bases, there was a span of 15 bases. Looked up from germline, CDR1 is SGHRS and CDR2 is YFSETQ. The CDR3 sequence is CASSADGAGGYTF. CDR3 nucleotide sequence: TGCGCCAGCAGCGCGGACGGAGCAGGGGGCTACACCTTC.

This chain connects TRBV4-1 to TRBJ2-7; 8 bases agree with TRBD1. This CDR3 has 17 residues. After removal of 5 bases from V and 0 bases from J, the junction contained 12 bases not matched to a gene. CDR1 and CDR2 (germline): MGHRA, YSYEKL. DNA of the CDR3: TGCGCCAGCAGCAGGCGAGTCGGGACAGGAGACTCCTACGAGCAGTACTTC. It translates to CASSRRVGTGDSYEQYF.

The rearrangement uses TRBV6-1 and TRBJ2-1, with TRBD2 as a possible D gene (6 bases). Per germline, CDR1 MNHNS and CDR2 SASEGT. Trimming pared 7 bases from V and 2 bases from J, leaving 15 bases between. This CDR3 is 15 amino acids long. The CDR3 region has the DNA TGTGCCAGCACTAGCCGGGGGAGCACCTACAATGAGCAGTTCTTC. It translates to CASTSRGSTYNEQFF.

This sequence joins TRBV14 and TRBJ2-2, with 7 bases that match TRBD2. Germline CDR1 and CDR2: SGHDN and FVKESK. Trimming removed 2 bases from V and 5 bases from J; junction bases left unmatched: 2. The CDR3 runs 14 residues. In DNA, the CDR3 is TGTGCCAGCAGCCAACAACTAGCGACCGGGGAGCTGTTTTTT. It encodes CASSQQLATGELFF.